This is a list of T cell receptor beta chains from one sample in a study of shared clonotypes between healthy human individuals. Clones were read by immunoSEQ multiplex PCR, and TCRdb kept only the in-frame ones, dropping some. The sample has fewer than 350,000 clones, around 87% seen once. Sequencing used memory CD8+ T cells sorted from blood. All receptors derive from a man aged 18 to 30 in good health. CDR3s include the opening cysteine and the closing phenylalanine or tryptophan. Fields, in order: V gene, clone size, J gene, CDR3 protein. Size is omitted from some rows. Given values are once, few, many or a class for expanded clones.

v_call: TRBV5-6; clone_size: once; j_call: TRBJ2-2; cdr3_aa: CASRWGPGELFF
v_call: TRBV2; clone_size: once; j_call: TRBJ2-3; cdr3_aa: CAMGIEEGGTDTQYF
v_call: TRBV27; clone_size: .; j_call: TRBJ2-1; cdr3_aa: CASSFPGESNEQFF
v_call: TRBV5-1; clone_size: .; j_call: TRBJ1-6; cdr3_aa: CASSLGAFSPLHF
v_call: TRBV6-5; clone_size: .; j_call: TRBJ2-3; cdr3_aa: CATGERGLSDTQYF
v_call: TRBV30; clone_size: .; j_call: TRBJ2-7; cdr3_aa: CAWSGDRGFTYEQYF
v_call: TRBV5-4; clone_size: few; j_call: TRBJ2-1; cdr3_aa: CASSLDSGTSSYNEQFF
v_call: TRBV5-1; clone_size: .; j_call: TRBJ1-1; cdr3_aa: CASSLWSTGGNTEAFF
v_call: TRBV5-1; clone_size: few; j_call: TRBJ2-1; cdr3_aa: CASSISLVVAGYEQFF
v_call: TRBV6-6; clone_size: .; j_call: TRBJ2-1; cdr3_aa: CASSYSAGTTYNEQFF
v_call: TRBV7-9; clone_size: .; j_call: TRBJ2-3; cdr3_aa: CASSLRSDTQYF
v_call: TRBV19; clone_size: .; j_call: TRBJ2-3; cdr3_aa: CASSPWTGSTDTQYF
v_call: TRBV19; clone_size: many; j_call: TRBJ2-7; cdr3_aa: CASSMTDSYEQYF
v_call: TRBV7-9; clone_size: once; j_call: TRBJ2-3; cdr3_aa: CASSSFGTQSLTDTQYF
v_call: TRBV7-9; clone_size: few; j_call: TRBJ2-1; cdr3_aa: CASSLVSGRTYNEQFF
v_call: TRBV29-1; clone_size: .; j_call: TRBJ2-7; cdr3_aa: CSAETGQGHYEQYF
v_call: TRBV28; clone_size: .; j_call: TRBJ1-1; cdr3_aa: CASSLSITLEAFF
v_call: TRBV6-5; clone_size: .; j_call: TRBJ1-3; cdr3_aa: CASRRRDSGNTIYF
v_call: TRBV7-2; clone_size: .; j_call: TRBJ2-7; cdr3_aa: CASSLRAPREQYF
v_call: TRBV7-6; clone_size: .; j_call: TRBJ1-2; cdr3_aa: CASSWGVDSYAYTF
v_call: TRBV4-3; clone_size: .; j_call: TRBJ2-2; cdr3_aa: CASSRLTSGRPNTGELFF
v_call: TRBV4-2; clone_size: .; j_call: TRBJ2-3; cdr3_aa: CASSQDESFRDTQYF
v_call: TRBV5-1; clone_size: .; j_call: TRBJ2-3; cdr3_aa: CASSAPGPDTQYF
v_call: TRBV9; clone_size: .; j_call: TRBJ1-5; cdr3_aa: CASSVGDGLGQPQHF
v_call: TRBV27; clone_size: .; j_call: TRBJ2-7; cdr3_aa: CASRLAGTGGGEQYF
v_call: TRBV7-9; clone_size: .; j_call: TRBJ2-5; cdr3_aa: CASSPWGQGARGQQETQYF
v_call: TRBV19; clone_size: .; j_call: TRBJ2-1; cdr3_aa: CASSISLAVYNEQFF
v_call: TRBV9; clone_size: .; j_call: TRBJ2-3; cdr3_aa: CASSVARLDPNTDTQYF
v_call: TRBV2; clone_size: .; j_call: TRBJ2-7; cdr3_aa: CASNGLAGVTYEQYF
v_call: TRBV4-3; clone_size: once; j_call: TRBJ2-1; cdr3_aa: CASSPTGEGVNNEQFF
v_call: TRBV27; clone_size: .; j_call: TRBJ1-1; cdr3_aa: CASSLSGEGTFEAFF
v_call: TRBV28; clone_size: .; j_call: TRBJ1-5; cdr3_aa: CASLRAGGYLNQPQHF
v_call: TRBV7-9; clone_size: .; j_call: TRBJ2-3; cdr3_aa: CASSLRTTRTDTQYF
v_call: TRBV13; clone_size: .; j_call: TRBJ2-7; cdr3_aa: CASSLDPSGYEQYF
v_call: TRBV7-9; clone_size: .; j_call: TRBJ1-2; cdr3_aa: CASSAEPNGYTF
v_call: TRBV9; clone_size: once; j_call: TRBJ1-4; cdr3_aa: CASSGAGGLKLFF
v_call: TRBV2; clone_size: .; j_call: TRBJ2-5; cdr3_aa: CASSDYRAGETQYF
v_call: TRBV30; clone_size: .; j_call: TRBJ2-5; cdr3_aa: CAWSPLTETQYF
v_call: TRBV6-1; clone_size: once; j_call: TRBJ1-6; cdr3_aa: CASSEVGWEWDSPLHF
v_call: TRBV10-3; clone_size: .; j_call: TRBJ1-4; cdr3_aa: CAISEPGANEKLFF
v_call: TRBV7-6; clone_size: many; j_call: TRBJ2-5; cdr3_aa: CASSLEGGWETQYF
v_call: TRBV10-3; clone_size: .; j_call: TRBJ1-6; cdr3_aa: CAISEAYPGLSPLHF
v_call: TRBV10-3; clone_size: .; j_call: TRBJ2-7; cdr3_aa: CATTENTGQYF
v_call: TRBV28; clone_size: .; j_call: TRBJ2-1; cdr3_aa: CASRQRDHNEQFF
v_call: TRBV5-4; clone_size: .; j_call: TRBJ1-6; cdr3_aa: CASSLRGPKHSPLHF
v_call: TRBV7-2; clone_size: .; j_call: TRBJ2-1; cdr3_aa: CASSPGVLAGGPDYNEQFF
v_call: TRBV5-1; clone_size: .; j_call: TRBJ1-1; cdr3_aa: CASSFRTKTEAFF
v_call: TRBV10-2; clone_size: .; j_call: TRBJ2-1; cdr3_aa: CASPGVGPGEQFF
v_call: TRBV7-2; clone_size: medium-sized; j_call: TRBJ2-7; cdr3_aa: CASSLSERGASEQYF
v_call: TRBV2; clone_size: few; j_call: TRBJ1-6; cdr3_aa: CASSGWSSYNSPLHF
v_call: TRBV7-8; clone_size: .; j_call: TRBJ1-1; cdr3_aa: CASSFYEGDFKSEAFF
v_call: TRBV29-1; clone_size: .; j_call: TRBJ2-5; cdr3_aa: CSVAAGEETQYF
v_call: TRBV10-3; clone_size: .; j_call: TRBJ1-6; cdr3_aa: CAISERTEDSPLHF
v_call: TRBV5-1; clone_size: .; j_call: TRBJ1-2; cdr3_aa: CASRRKGQGPDGYTF
v_call: TRBV30; clone_size: .; j_call: TRBJ1-5; cdr3_aa: CAWSVFAGGNQPQHF